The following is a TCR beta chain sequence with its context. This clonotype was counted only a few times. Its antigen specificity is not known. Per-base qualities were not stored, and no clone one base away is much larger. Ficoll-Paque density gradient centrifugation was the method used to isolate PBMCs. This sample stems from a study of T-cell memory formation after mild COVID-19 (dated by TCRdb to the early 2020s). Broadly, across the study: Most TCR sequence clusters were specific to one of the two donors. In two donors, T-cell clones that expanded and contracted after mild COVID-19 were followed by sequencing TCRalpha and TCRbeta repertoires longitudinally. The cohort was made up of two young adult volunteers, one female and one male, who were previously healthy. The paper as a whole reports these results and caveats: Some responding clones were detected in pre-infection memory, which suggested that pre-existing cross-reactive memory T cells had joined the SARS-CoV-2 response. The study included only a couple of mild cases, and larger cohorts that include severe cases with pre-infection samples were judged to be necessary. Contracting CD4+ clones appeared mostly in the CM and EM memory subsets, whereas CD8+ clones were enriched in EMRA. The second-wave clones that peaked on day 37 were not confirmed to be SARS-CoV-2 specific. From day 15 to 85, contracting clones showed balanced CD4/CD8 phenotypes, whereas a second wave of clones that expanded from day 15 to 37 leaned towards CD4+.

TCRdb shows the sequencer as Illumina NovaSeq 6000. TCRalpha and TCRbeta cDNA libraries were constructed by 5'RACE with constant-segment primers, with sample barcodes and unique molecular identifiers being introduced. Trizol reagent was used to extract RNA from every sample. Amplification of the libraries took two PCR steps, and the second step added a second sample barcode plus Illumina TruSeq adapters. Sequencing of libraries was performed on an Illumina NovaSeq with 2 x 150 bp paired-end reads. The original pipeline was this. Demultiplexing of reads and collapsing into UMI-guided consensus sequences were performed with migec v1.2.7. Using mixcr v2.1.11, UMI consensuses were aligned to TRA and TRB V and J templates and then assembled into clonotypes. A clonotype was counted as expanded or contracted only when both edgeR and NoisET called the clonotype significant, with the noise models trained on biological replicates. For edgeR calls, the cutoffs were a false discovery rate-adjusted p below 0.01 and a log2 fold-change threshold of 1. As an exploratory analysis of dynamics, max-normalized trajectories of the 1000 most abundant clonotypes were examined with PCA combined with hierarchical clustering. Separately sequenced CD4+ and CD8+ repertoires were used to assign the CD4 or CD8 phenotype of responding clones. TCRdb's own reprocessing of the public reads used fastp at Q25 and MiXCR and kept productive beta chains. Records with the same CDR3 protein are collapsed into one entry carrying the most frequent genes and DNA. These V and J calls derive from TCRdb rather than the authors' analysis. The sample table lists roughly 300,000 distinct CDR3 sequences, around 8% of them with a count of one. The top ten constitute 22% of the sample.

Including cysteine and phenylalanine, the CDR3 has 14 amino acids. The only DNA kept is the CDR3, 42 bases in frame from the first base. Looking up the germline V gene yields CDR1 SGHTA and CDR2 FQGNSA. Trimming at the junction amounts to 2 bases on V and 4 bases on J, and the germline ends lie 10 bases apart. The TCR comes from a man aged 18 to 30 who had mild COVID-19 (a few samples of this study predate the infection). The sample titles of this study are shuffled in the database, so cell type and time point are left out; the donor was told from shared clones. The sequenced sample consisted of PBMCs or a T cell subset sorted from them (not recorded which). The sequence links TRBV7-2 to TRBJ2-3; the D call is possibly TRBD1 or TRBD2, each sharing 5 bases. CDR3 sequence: CASSLTEGPDTQYF. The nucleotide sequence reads TGTGCCAGCAGCTTAACCGAGGGGCCAGATACGCAGTATTTT.